This is a list of T cell receptor beta chains from one sample in a study of beta chain features in type 1 diabetes. Clones were sequenced by immunoSEQ multiplex PCR, and TCRdb holds only the in-frame ones, with some missing. In the table there are about 200,000 clones, roughly 11% of which are singletons. What was sequenced was central memory CD4+ T cells from blood. The receptors shown here come from a man aged 18 to 29 in good health. Both conserved end residues are trimmed from each CDR3.

v_call cdr3_aa
TRBV7-2 ASSRDRGRETQY
TRBV2 ASRRDSSDEQF
TRBV2 ASGGNIQY
TRBV29-1 SVEANRAGLYNEQF
TRBV18 ASSPGQRETQY
TRBV19 ASGLTGASYEQY
TRBV15 ATSSGTGEGETQY
TRBV7-6 ASSQGDHSNQPQH
TRBV5-1 ASSLGENNEQF
TRBV29-1 SVAPSGNTIY
TRBV5-1 ASSEQGTNQPQH
TRBV4-1 ASSHLTGGNEKLF
TRBV30 AWSSQGYEKLF
TRBV7-6 ASSARLAASTDTQY
TRBV9 ASSVMGLAGRNEQY
TRBV7-2 ASSLRLAAYNEQF
TRBV23-1 ASSQSQGVGTEAF
TRBV11-2 ASSSVRGKNEQF
TRBV19 ASIPGKNTEAF
TRBV30 AWSNRAYGYT
TRBV19 ATLGLAGASSYNEQF
TRBV25-1 ASSDRPTDTQY
TRBV18 ASSPREDIQY
TRBV10-3 AISEPKQGSYNEQF
TRBV7-3 ASSLGDISDTQY
TRBV11-2 ASSSTSGRYEQF
TRBV7-9 ASSPRQGTDGYT
TRBV7-8 ASSLAGGRHEKLF
TRBV29-1 SVLVGQSSYEQY
TRBV4-2 ASSPASGTSTDTQY
TRBV6-5 ASSYSVTGGEAF
TRBV28 ASSPPPGLETQY
TRBV18 ASSPLLAGGRGEQY
TRBV2 ASAGLAGTADTQY
TRBV5-4 ASSLDKDPRETQY
TRBV7-3 ASSPGVAGVGETQY
TRBV30 AWSGRVDEQY
TRBV19 ASSVSGGSYEQY
TRBV9 ASSVARESPNEQF
TRBV9 ASSGQGNLPYEQY
TRBV10-3 AISGLGQPNPNMNTEAF
TRBV7-2 ASSSWTGTPDTQY
TRBV30 AWSVEDLWY
TRBV11-2 ASSLGSNRGQETQY
TRBV15 ATSRVSSGNNEQF
TRBV30 AWRVEGEGTEAF
TRBV27 ASSPTGNLGLGHSYEQY
TRBV5-1 ASTNLGRVRYGYT
TRBV7-6 ASSWTSGSYEQY
TRBV7-7 ASSSGLASTDTQY
TRBV10-3 AISPTGEGNEQF
TRBV11-2 ASSLGAGGADTQY
TRBV5-4 ASSRQGSSYEQY
TRBV25-1 ASSEEGSLGYT
TRBV5-6 ASSQEGLAGEYEQF
TRBV7-2 ASSLVGGSAAYEQY